This entry is about one T cell receptor beta chain. The sample originates from a study of cytomegalovirus exposure and HLA in healthy donors. Whole-study context: Among the approximately 400 genotyped donors, more than 70% were placed in the Caucasian-associated ancestry cluster.

The PCR contained 60 Vbeta and 13 Jbeta primers. The method was immunoSEQ multiplex PCR; TCRdb's version includes in-frame clones alone and lacks a portion of them. This repertoire shows under 200,000 clones, 85% found once; its top ten account for about 2.5%. This CDR3 region has 16 residues. The V gene lost 1 base and the J gene lost 2 bases, with 14 bases spanning the gap. Germline V gives CDR1 KGHSH, CDR2 LQKENI. Sequenced input: PBMCs. The rearrangement links TRBV18 to TRBJ1-2; tentative D call: TRBD1 (5 bases). The receptor's source is a woman aged 45-60 years in good health and CMV-seronegative. In DNA, the CDR3 is TGTGCCAGCTCACCACTCGGCTGGGGGGGAAACTATGGCTACACCTTC. This encodes CASSPLGWGGNYGYTF.